This T cell receptor beta chain originates from a study of cytomegalovirus exposure and HLA in healthy donors. The PCR made use of 60 Vbeta and 13 Jbeta primers. Using immunoSEQ multiplex PCR, the repertoire was profiled, and TCRdb retains in-frame clones only, with some absent. The sample contains over 75,000 clones, around 60% of which appear only once. Source material: PBMCs. This clonotype originated in a human donor in good health.

Here the CDR3 reads CASSLVARYQETQYF. The CDR3 bases are TGTGCCAGCAGCTTAGTGGCTAGGTATCAAGAGACCCAGTACTTC. This rearrangement joins TRBV13 to TRBJ2-5; the D is unclear. The V end lost 1 base, the J end lost 2 bases, and 11 bases lay between the germline ends. The germline V gene encodes CDR1 PRHDT and CDR2 FYEKMQ (reference sequence). The CDR3 loop spans 15 amino acids.